These 5 T cell receptor beta chains share one sample of origin, sequenced in a study of T cell responses to AZD1222 COVID-19 vaccine. Generated by immunoSEQ multiplex PCR, the TCRdb table keeps only in-frame clones and is missing some. Here the sample spans around 70,000 clones, 70% to 80% being singletons. Source: peripheral blood, taken on day 0 of MenACWY control vaccination. Every receptor here comes from an adult in good health.

The chain is built from TRBV18 and TRBJ2-1; no firm D call. Between the trimmed V and J ends, which lost 6 bases and 7 bases, there was a span of 19 bases. The germline CDR1 and CDR2 sequences are KGHSH and LQKENI. The CDR3 sequence is 15 residues long. CDR3 DNA sequence: TGTGCCAGCTCCCCGGTGGTAGGGTCAAGGAATGAGCAGTTCTTC. Its protein is CASSPVVGSRNEQFF.

The gene calls are TRBV18 and TRBJ2-1; D tentatively fits TRBD1 or TRBD2 (6 bases each). Germline V lookup: CDR1 KGHSH, CDR2 LQKENI. V lost 4 bases to trimming and J lost 8 bases, with 9 bases between them. The CDR3 is made up of 12 amino acids. The chain's CDR3 is CASSLRGDEQFF. The CDR3, as DNA: TGTGCCAGCTCACTAAGGGGGGATGAGCAGTTCTTC.

This clone was seen a single time. The chain joins TRBV7-2 to TRBJ1-1; 9 bases map to TRBD1. CDR1 is SGHTA, CDR2 FQGNSA, per germline. V lost 1 base, J lost 4 bases, and 7 bases stayed unmatched. The length of the CDR3 is 16 residues. The CDR3 region is CASSLVRDRDTTEAFF. The DNA of the CDR3 is TGTGCCAGCAGCTTAGTCCGGGACAGGGATACCACTGAAGCTTTCTTT.

The rearrangement uses TRBV4-3 and TRBJ2-2; TRBD1 agrees at 7 bases. The CDR3 has 15 residues. Germline V gene data show CDR1 as LGHNA and CDR2 as YSLEER. With 4 bases clipped from V and 4 bases from J, the junction kept 6 bases outside the gene matches. The CDR3 loop is CASSRDRTTTGELFF. Written as DNA, the CDR3 is TGCGCCAGCAGCCGGGACAGAACTACCACCGGGGAGCTGTTTTTT.

V is TRBV28 and J is TRBJ2-6, with 12 bases that match TRBD1. V shed 5 bases, J shed 3 bases, and the junction held 5 bases outside the gene matches. This CDR3 spans 17 amino acids. Germline loops: CDR1 MDHEN, CDR2 SYDVKM. The chain's CDR3 is CASSGDRGLVGANVLTF. CDR3 nucleotides: TGTGCCAGCAGTGGGGACAGGGGGCTAGTTGGGGCCAACGTCCTGACTTTC.